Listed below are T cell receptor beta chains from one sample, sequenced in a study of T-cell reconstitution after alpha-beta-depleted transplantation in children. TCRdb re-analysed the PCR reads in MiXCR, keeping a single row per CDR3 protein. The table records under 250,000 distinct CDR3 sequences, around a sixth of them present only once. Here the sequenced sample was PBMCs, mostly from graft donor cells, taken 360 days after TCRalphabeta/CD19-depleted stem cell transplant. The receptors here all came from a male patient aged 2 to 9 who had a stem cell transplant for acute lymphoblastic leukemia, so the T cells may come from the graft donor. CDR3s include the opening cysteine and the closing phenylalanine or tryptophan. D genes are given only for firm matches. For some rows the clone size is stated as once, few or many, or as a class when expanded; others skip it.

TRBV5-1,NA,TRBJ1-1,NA,TGCGCCAGCAGCTTGTTCTGGACGGCTGAAGCTTTCTTT,CASSLFWTAEAFF
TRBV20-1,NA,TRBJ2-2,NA,TGCAGTGCTAGTAGGAGGGGGGGCAGTCCCCGGGCCGGGGAGCTGTTTTTT,CSASRRGGSPRAGELFF
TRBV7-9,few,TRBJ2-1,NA,TGTGCCAGCAGCTCCGGACAGCCCGGTACGATCCCCCTGTTCTTC,CASSSGQPGTIPLFF
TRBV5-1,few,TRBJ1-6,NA,TGCGCCAGCAGCTTGGAGGGACCCCTCCACTTT,CASSLEGPLHF
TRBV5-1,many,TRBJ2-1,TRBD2,TGCGCCAGCAGCTTAGGACTAGCTGCTCGTGAGCAGTTCTTC,CASSLGLAAREQFF
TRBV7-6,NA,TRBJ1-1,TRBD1,TGTGCCAGCAGTCTAAGACCTAGACAGGGGATAAGAAACACTGAAGCTTTCTTT,CASSLRPRQGIRNTEAFF
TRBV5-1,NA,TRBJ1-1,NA,TGCGCCAGCGGAAGTAACAGTGGCCAAAACACTGAAGCTTTCTTT,CASGSNSGQNTEAFF
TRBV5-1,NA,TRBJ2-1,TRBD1,TGCGCCAGCAGCAACTCCGGGACAGCGGACAATGAGCAGTTCTTC,CASSNSGTADNEQFF
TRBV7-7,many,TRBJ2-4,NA,TGTGCCAGCAGCTCAGACCTAGGGGGGACTCAGTACTTC,CASSSDLGGTQYF
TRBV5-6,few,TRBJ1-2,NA,TGTGCCAGCAGCTTTGGGCCAGGGAATGGCTACACCTTC,CASSFGPGNGYTF
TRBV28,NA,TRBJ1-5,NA,TGTGCCAGCAGTTCCCCCCAGCCCCAGCATTTT,CASSSPQPQHF
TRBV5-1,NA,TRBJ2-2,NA,TGCGCCAGCAGCCCGACCCCCGCAGCGAACACCGGGGAGCTGTTTTTT,CASSPTPAANTGELFF
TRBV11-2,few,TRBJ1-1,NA,TGTGCCAGCAGCTTGCCCGAGCCGCTAGTCGAAGCTTTCTTT,CASSLPEPLVEAFF
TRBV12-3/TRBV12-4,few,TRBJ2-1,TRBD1,TGTGCCAGCAGTGTCCCGGGACAGAGGAATGAGCAGTTCTTC,CASSVPGQRNEQFF
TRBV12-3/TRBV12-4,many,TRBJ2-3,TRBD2,TGTGCCAGCAGTCCCCCGGGACTAGCGGCAGATACGCAGTATTTT,CASSPPGLAADTQYF
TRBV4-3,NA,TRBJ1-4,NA,TGCGCCAGCAGCCAAGATGATACAGATGCAACTAATGAAAAACTGTTTTTT,CASSQDDTDATNEKLFF
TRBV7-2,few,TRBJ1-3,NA,TGTGCCAGCAGCTTAGTGGGCGGGGGTACTGGAAACACCATATATTTT,CASSLVGGGTGNTIYF
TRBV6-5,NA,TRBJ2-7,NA,TGTGCCAGCAGTTACTACCCCTCGGACGAGCAGTACTTC,CASSYYPSDEQYF
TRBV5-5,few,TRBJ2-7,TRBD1,TGTGCCAGCAGCCCCGAGACAGGGCTCGAGCAGTACTTC,CASSPETGLEQYF
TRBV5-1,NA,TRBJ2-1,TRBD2,TGCGCCAGCAAACTAGCGGGGGGGCCCGAGCAGTTCTTC,CASKLAGGPEQFF
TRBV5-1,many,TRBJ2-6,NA,TGCGCCAGCAGCTACGGGAGCCCCTCTGGGGCCAACGTCCTGACTTTC,CASSYGSPSGANVLTF
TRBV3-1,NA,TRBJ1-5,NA,TGTGCCAGCAGCCAAGAGGGTTCACAGCCCCAGCATTTT,CASSQEGSQPQHF
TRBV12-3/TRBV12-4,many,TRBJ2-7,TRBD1,TGTGCCAGCAGTCCCGGGACAGGGCTATGGGAGCAGTACTTC,CASSPGTGLWEQYF